This T cell receptor beta chain was documented in a study of cytomegalovirus exposure and HLA in healthy donors. Study-level points and caveats: Analyses of presence and absence presupposed an approximately uniform sequencing depth across donors. Common viral pathogens seemed to be connected with several of the most significant clusters, according to a later analysis. The study put 150 to 200 TCR beta chains on its list as cytomegalovirus-associated.

After removal of 7 bases from V and 2 bases from J, the junction contained 6 bases not matched to a gene. The length of the CDR3 is 14 residues. CDR1 and CDR2 from the germline V gene are SGHTA and FQGNSA. As regards this clone: Its antigen is not identified.

PCR used 60 Vbeta primers and 13 Jbeta primers. Data came from immunoSEQ multiplex PCR; TCRdb stores just in-frame clones and leaves some out. The sample contains about 130,000 clones, roughly three fifths of which appear only once. This receptor was obtained from a woman between 40 and 50 years old in good health and CMV-seronegative. The chain is built from TRBV7-2 and TRBJ2-3; 7 bases match TRBD2. Sequenced: PBMCs. The CDR3 DNA is TGTGCCAGCACCGTTGGGGGGGTCACAGATACGCAGTATTTT. Its protein product is CASTVGGVTDTQYF.